The clone carrying this TCR beta chain was counted at least ten times. The antigen is undetermined. A second PCR, run for about 6 to 12 cycles, used a sample-barcoded 5' primer plus a J-beta primer mix. Template switching added a 12-random-nucleotide identifier to every cDNA molecule. TCRdb re-analysed the 5' RACE reads in MiXCR, keeping a single row per CDR3 protein. Of around 1,700,000 distinct CDR3 sequences listed, about 28% are singletons. These data come from a study of blood T cells in healthy people across ages. Study-level findings and limits: Researchers report that TCR beta diversity correlated strongly with naive T cell percentage.

Germline V gene lookup returns CDR1 SGHVS and CDR2 FQNEAQ. This CDR3 is 17 amino acids long. The V gene end was trimmed by 4 bases and the J gene end by 5 bases; junction bases not matched to a gene: 13. The specimen sequenced was blood. The rearrangement joins TRBV7-8 to TRBJ2-5; 10 bases are a match to TRBD2. The receptor's source is a young woman in good health. The CDR3 sequence is CASSYKAGLASGETQYF. DNA for the CDR3: TGTGCCAGCAGCTACAAAGCGGGACTAGCGAGTGGGGAGACCCAGTACTTC.